Below, 18 T cell receptor beta chains from the same sample are listed, as sequenced in a study of T cell responses to AZD1222 COVID-19 vaccine. Sequenced by immunoSEQ multiplex PCR; TCRdb stores in-frame clones only, minus some. The top ten clones hold under 3% of a sample with 95,000 to 150,000 clones, about 90% of them seen once. The source was peripheral blood, collected 28 days after the second AZD1222 dose. The receptors stem from an adult who received the AZD1222 COVID-19 vaccine.

This clone was observed a handful of times. The V and J genes are TRBV19 and TRBJ2-5; D might be TRBD2 (6 bases). CDR3 size: 12 residues. Trimming pared 8 bases from V and 7 bases from J, leaving 14 bases between. Germline CDR1 is LNHDA and CDR2 is SQIVND (reference sequence). The CDR3 sequence is CASRTTGGTQYF. The DNA of the CDR3 is TGTGCCAGTCGGACAACCGGGGGGACCCAGTACTTC. Filled out from reference TRBV19 and TRBJ2-5, the complete variable domain reads DGGITQSPKYLFRKEGQNVTLSCEQNLNHDAMYWYRQDPGQGLRLIYYSQIVNDFQKGDIAEGYSVSREKKESFPLTVTSAQKNPTAFYLCASRTTGGTQYFGPGTRLLVL.

The chain is built from TRBV11-2 and TRBJ1-6; TRBD1 agrees at 7 bases. Germline lookup yields CDR1 SGHAT and CDR2 FQNNGV. This CDR3 has 14 amino acids. Trimming took 7 bases from V and 7 from J; bases not matched to a gene: 7. CDR3 in amino acids: CASNTGTANSPLHF. CDR3 nucleotide sequence: TGTGCCAGCAATACCGGGACAGCAAATTCACCCCTCCACTTT.

The chain is built from TRBV5-1 and TRBJ1-1; possibly TRBD1 for D (5 bases). The CDR3 runs 15 residues. V lost 4 bases and J lost 6, with 19 bases in between. Looked up from germline, CDR1 is SGHRS and CDR2 is YFSETQ. The CDR3 coding sequence is TGCGCCAGCAGCCAACCCCTTTTTGGGGCCGCTGAAGCTTTCTTT. Translated, it gives CASSQPLFGAAEAFF.

The J gene is TRBJ1-5, the V gene TRBV5-3; D ambiguous. TRBV5-3 is known as an ORF, though its function is uncertain. With 4 bases removed from V and 3 bases from J, the gap between germline ends came to 20 bases. The CDR3 covers 17 residues. CDR3 loop: CARSESPILRVNQPQHF. The CDR3 DNA is TGTGCCAGAAGCGAGTCACCTATTTTGCGGGTCAATCAGCCCCAGCATTTT.

V gene TRBV30 combines with J gene TRBJ1-2; unclear D gene. V gave up 3 bases and J gave up 4 bases, with 15 bases separating them. The germline gives CDR1 GTSNPN, CDR2 SVGIG (reference sequence). The CDR3 contains 14 residues. The CDR3 protein is CAWSAERVFYGYTF. The CDR3 DNA reads TGTGCCTGGAGCGCGGAGAGGGTGTTCTATGGCTACACCTTC. Variable domain in full (rest from reference TRBV30 and TRBJ1-2): SQTIHQWPATLVQPVGSPLSLECTVEGTSNPNLYWYRQAAGRGLQLLFYSVGIGQISSEVPQNLSASRPQDRQFILSSKKLLLSDSGFYLCAWSAERVFYGYTFGSGTRLTVV.

The chain is built from TRBV6-5 and TRBJ2-7; 9 nucleotides align to TRBD1. This CDR3 is 15 amino acids long. CDR1 MNHEY and CDR2 SVGAGI come from the germline V gene. V trimming: 5 bases; J trimming: 2 bases; junction bases outside the gene matches: 7. The CDR3 bases are TGTGCCAGCAGTCCTCTGGACAGGGGACCCTACGAGCAGTACTTC. This translates into CASSPLDRGPYEQYF.

J is TRBJ1-4 and V is TRBV7-2; 7 bases align to TRBD1. CDR1 is SGHTA and CDR2 is FQGNSA in the germline V gene. This CDR3 region has 14 residues. Germline trimming cut 5 bases from V and 4 bases from J; bases unmatched to any gene: 4. In DNA, the CDR3 is TGTGCCAGCAGCACCGGACAGGTTAATGAAAAACTGTTTTTT. This encodes CASSTGQVNEKLFF.

The J gene is TRBJ2-5, the V gene TRBV3-1 (or the pseudogene TRBV3-2), with D perhaps assigned TRBD1 or TRBD2 (5 bases each). Germline V gene lookup returns CDR1 LGHDT and CDR2 YNNKEL (reference sequence). The CDR3 sequence is 15 residues long. The V gene lost 2 bases and the J gene lost 2 bases, with 12 bases spanning the gap. The CDR3 is CASSQQLGEQETQYF. CDR3 DNA sequence: TGTGCCAGCAGCCAACAACTAGGGGAACAAGAGACCCAGTACTTC.

This clone was found a few times. The J gene is TRBJ2-7, the V gene TRBV11-2; D remains unclear. The CDR3 is 14 residues long. Germline V gives CDR1 SGHAT, CDR2 FQNNGV. Trimming took 1 base from V and 4 from J, leaving 11 bases between them. The CDR3 spells CASSLAFVEYEQYF. CDR3 DNA: TGTGCCAGCAGCTTAGCCTTCGTGGAGTACGAGCAGTACTTC. Together with reference TRBV11-2 and TRBJ2-7, the CDR3 gives the full variable domain: EAGVAQSPRYKIIEKRQSVAFWCNPISGHATLYWYQQILGQGPKLLIQFQNNGVVDDSQLPKDRFSAERLKGVDSTLKIQPAKLEDSAVYLCASSLAFVEYEQYFGPGTRLTVT.

V usage is TRBV11-2 and J usage is TRBJ1-3, with D uncertain. CDR1 and CDR2 from the germline V gene are SGHAT and FQNNGV. This CDR3 is built from 15 residues. V was pared by 1 base and J by 0 bases, with 7 bases between. CDR3 loop: CASSLVVGSGNTIYF. CDR3 coding DNA: TGTGCCAGCAGCTTAGTAGTCGGCTCTGGAAACACCATATATTTT.

The rearrangement uses TRBV5-1 and TRBJ2-3; no clear D. The germline CDR1 and CDR2 sequences are SGHRS and YFSETQ. V lost 1 base to trimming and J lost 0 bases, with 6 bases between them. The CDR3 runs 14 residues. The CDR3 nucleotides read TGCGCCAGCAGCTTGCTGGGGAGCACAGATACGCAGTATTTT. Translating gives CASSLLGSTDTQYF.

The chain carries TRBV21-1 and TRBJ1-4. TRBV21-1 is labeled a pseudogene. This CDR3 is built from 14 residues. CDR3 sequence (DNA): TGTGCCAGCAGCAAAAAGAGGCCTCGGGAAAAACTGTTTTTT. Translation gives CASSKKRPREKLFF.

On this clone itself: One end of the junction fails to match germline, which may point to a read error. The J gene is TRBJ2-7, the V gene TRBV19; 14 nucleotides align to TRBD2. Germline-derived CDR1 and CDR2 are LNHDA and SQIVND (reference sequence). The CDR3 is 12 amino acids. CDR3 sequence reads: CARGTSGGPPNF. The CDR3 nucleotides read TGTGCCAGAGGGACTAGCGGGGGCCCCCCTAACTTC.

The chain carries TRBV9 and TRBJ1-1, with unresolved D. The CDR3 runs to 15 residues. CDR1 is SGDLS, CDR2 YYNGEE, per germline. V lost 4 bases, J lost 4 bases, and 17 bases lay in between. Here the CDR3 DNA reads TGTGCCAGCAGCTCAGGCGGGGTGGGAAGCACTGAAGCTTTCTTT. It translates to CASSSGGVGSTEAFF.

The chain has TRBV27 and TRBJ2-3; perhaps D is TRBD1 or TRBD2 (5 bases each). CDR1 is MNHEY and CDR2 is SMNVEV in the germline V gene (reference sequence). Trimming removed 0 bases at V and 2 bases at J, with 12 bases between. CDR3 length equals 16 residues. The CDR3 protein is CASSLSLLGTTDTQYF. The CDR3 DNA is TGTGCCAGCAGTTTATCTCTCCTAGGGACCACAGATACGCAGTATTTT.

The chain uses TRBV7-3 and TRBJ1-3; D gene ambiguous. The CDR3 sequence is 13 residues long. Germline V CDR1 and CDR2: SGHTA, FQGTGA. V was trimmed by 1 base and J by 4 bases, leaving 5 bases between them. The CDR3 here is CASSLNGGNTIYF. Written as DNA, the CDR3 is TGTGCCAGCAGCTTAAACGGGGGAAACACCATATATTTT.

V usage is TRBV2 and J usage is TRBJ1-5; D is unresolved. The V gene lost 1 base and the J gene lost 5 bases, with 6 bases spanning the gap. The CDR3 sequence is 13 residues long. Per germline, CDR1 SNHLY and CDR2 FYNNEI. This chain's CDR3 is CASSEDSYQPQHF. The CDR3 nucleotides read TGTGCCAGCAGTGAAGACAGCTATCAGCCCCAGCATTTT.

This clone was counted once. The V gene is TRBV28, the J gene TRBJ1-2; 8 nucleotides align to TRBD1. This CDR3 contains 14 residues. V dropped 8 bases and J dropped 0; count of bases not matched to a gene: 5. Germline-derived CDR1 and CDR2 are MDHEN and SYDVKM. The DNA for the CDR3 is TGTGCCAGCTCCCTCAGGGGGCCTAACTATGGCTACACCTTC. Translation gives CASSLRGPNYGYTF.